The 10 T cell receptor beta chains in this list originate from one sample, sequenced in a study of shared T cell receptors in the human thymus. The method was immunoSEQ multiplex PCR; TCRdb's version includes in-frame clones alone and lacks a portion of them. Among hundreds of thousands of clones listed, approximately 88% were seen once. This sample was also put to use in a study of human thymus T cells.

What was sequenced was thymocytes. These receptors were collected from a boy less than two years old with a congenital heart defect.

This chain uses TRBV5-7 with TRBJ2-2; TRBD1 matches at 11 bases. TRBV5-7 is treated as an ORF (open reading frame) with a function not yet certain. V dropped 3 bases and J dropped 6; count of bases not matched to a gene: 7. This CDR3 region has 16 residues. The CDR3 loop is CASSSRTGGASGELFF. Here the CDR3 DNA reads TGTGCCAGCAGCTCCCGGACAGGGGGCGCTTCCGGGGAGCTGTTTTTT.

V gene TRBV2 combines with J gene TRBJ2-1, with 7 bases fitting TRBD2. The CDR3 totals 20 residues. The germline V gene encodes CDR1 SNHLY and CDR2 FYNNEI. V gave up 1 base and J gave up 3 bases; unmatched junction bases: 18. CDR3 loop: CASSEDRTGGGRAFYNEQFF. CDR3 DNA: TGTGCCAGCAGTGAAGACCGTACGGGTGGTGGGAGGGCCTTCTACAATGAGCAGTTCTTC.

The rearrangement joins TRBV28 to TRBJ1-1; TRBD1 is a possible D gene (5 bases). Per germline, CDR1 MDHEN and CDR2 SYDVKM. The CDR3 contains 13 residues. With 10 bases removed from V and 1 base from J, the gap between germline ends came to 13 bases. The chain's CDR3 is CATSLTGNTEAFF. Written as DNA, the CDR3 is TGTGCCACCTCCTTAACAGGGAACACTGAAGCTTTCTTT.

The CDR3 spells CASSEDSGFGNTIYF. In nucleotides, the CDR3 is TGTGCCAGCAGTGAAGACTCGGGGTTTGGAAACACCATATATTTT. The chain carries TRBV25-1 and TRBJ1-3; D uncertain. Germline CDR1 reads MGHDK; CDR2 reads SYGVNS. The CDR3 contains 15 residues. Trimming stripped 2 bases from V and 3 bases from J, with 11 bases between.

J is TRBJ2-7 and V is TRBV11-2; the D gene is possibly TRBD2 (5 bases). Germline V gene sequence: CDR1 SGHAT, CDR2 FQNNGV. The V gene lost 5 bases and the J gene lost 5 bases, with 13 bases spanning the gap. This CDR3 spans 13 amino acids. In DNA form, the CDR3 reads TGTGCCAGCAGCCCTGGGGAGCCCCACGAGCAGTACTTC. Translated, it gives CASSPGEPHEQYF.

On this clone itself: Other DNA sequences in this sample translate to the same CDR3. This chain connects TRBV2 to TRBJ2-5; D is possibly TRBD2 (6 bases). The CDR3 runs to 13 residues. Germline V CDR1 and CDR2: SNHLY, FYNNEI. V lost 6 bases and J lost 4, with 12 bases in between. CDR3: CASRDLGGETQYF. As DNA, the CDR3 is TGTGCCAGCAGGGATTTGGGAGGAGAGACCCAGTACTTC.

The sample holds a few counts of this clone. The V gene is TRBV19, the J gene TRBJ2-5, with TRBD2 identical over 9 bases. The CDR3 consists of 17 residues. Germline V gene sequence: CDR1 LNHDA, CDR2 SQIVND (reference sequence). After removal of 1 base from V and 0 bases from J, the junction contained 6 bases not matched to a gene. The CDR3 reads CASSIVGSSGDQETQYF. DNA for the CDR3: TGTGCCAGTAGTATAGTTGGGTCTAGCGGGGACCAAGAGACCCAGTACTTC.

The chain combines TRBV6-1 with TRBJ2-3, with D possibly matching TRBD2 (6 bases). CDR1 and CDR2 from the germline V gene are MNHNS and SASEGT. This CDR3 comprises 17 residues. Trimming removed 3 bases from V and 1 base from J, with 17 bases in between. This CDR3 is CASSDKGRASGTDTQYF. CDR3 in DNA: TGTGCCAGCAGTGATAAGGGTAGGGCTAGCGGCACAGATACGCAGTATTTT.

The chain uses TRBV5-6 and TRBJ2-1, with 10 nucleotides matching TRBD2. Germline CDR1 SGHDT, CDR2 YYEEEE. The CDR3 length is 19 residues. Trimming took 0 bases from V and 7 from J; bases not matched to a gene: 16. The CDR3, as DNA: TGTGCCAGCAGCTTGGGAAATAGCGAGCGGGAGGGTTCAGGGAATGAGCAGTTCTTC. Encoded protein: CASSLGNSEREGSGNEQFF.

The chain's CDR3 is CSVEAATGSRGGYTF. The CDR3 DNA follows: TGCAGCGTGGAGGCCGCGACAGGGAGTCGAGGTGGCTACACCTTC. The genes are TRBV29-1 and TRBJ1-2; 7 bases align to TRBD1. J lost 7 bases, V lost 6 bases, and 17 bases had no gene match. There are 15 residues in the CDR3. Germline V gene sequence: CDR1 SQVTM, CDR2 ANQGSEA. Variable domain in full (rest from reference TRBV29-1 and TRBJ1-2): SAVISQKPSRDICQRGTSLTIQCQVDSQVTMMFWYRQQPGQSLTLIATANQGSEATYESGFVIDKFPISRPNLTFSTLTVSNMSPEDSSIYLCSVEAATGSRGGYTFGSGTRLTVV.